This is a list of T cell receptor beta chains from one sample in a study of T cell responses to AZD1222 COVID-19 vaccine. Here immunoSEQ multiplex PCR was the method, and the copy in TCRdb shows in-frame clones only, minus some. The data show under 100,000 clones, with 85% to 95% seen just once and roughly 5.6% held by the top ten. Material: peripheral blood, obtained on day 0 of AZD1222 vaccination. The source of these receptors is an adult in good health. The CDR3 runs from the conserved cysteine through the conserved F or W. Fields, in order: CDR3 DNA, CDR3 protein, V gene, clone size, J gene, D gene. A D gene is named only where the DNA matches it firmly. Clone size, where shown, is once, few, many, or a class for clones that have expanded.

CDR3nt: TGTGCCAGCCTCCTTTATAGCAATCAGCCCCAGCATTTT
CDR3aa: CASLLYSNQPQHF
v_gene: TRBV6-5
abundance: once
j_gene: TRBJ1-5
d_gene: .

CDR3nt: TGTGCCAGCAGCCAAGTAACAGTTACCAAAAACATTCAGTACTTC
CDR3aa: CASSQVTVTKNIQYF
v_gene: TRBV3-1/TRBV3-2
abundance: .
j_gene: TRBJ2-4
d_gene: .

CDR3nt: TGTGCCAGCAGTGAGGCGGGGATTGGGATAGCTTTCTTT
CDR3aa: CASSEAGIGIAFF
v_gene: TRBV6-4
abundance: .
j_gene: TRBJ1-1
d_gene: .

CDR3nt: TGTGCCAGTAGTATTAAGGGCACCGTTAACTACGAGCAGTACTTC
CDR3aa: CASSIKGTVNYEQYF
v_gene: TRBV19
abundance: .
j_gene: TRBJ2-7
d_gene: .

CDR3nt: TGCGCCAGCAGCCAAGATCGAACCGGAGGGAACACTGAAGCTTTCTTT
CDR3aa: CASSQDRTGGNTEAFF
v_gene: TRBV4-1
abundance: .
j_gene: TRBJ1-1
d_gene: .

CDR3nt: TGTGCCAGCAGCCCGGACCTCAGGAATCAGCCCCAGCATTTT
CDR3aa: CASSPDLRNQPQHF
v_gene: TRBV9
abundance: once
j_gene: TRBJ1-5
d_gene: .

CDR3nt: TGTGCCAGCAGCTTAGGAACAGGGTCCGGGAACACTGAAGCTTTCTTT
CDR3aa: CASSLGTGSGNTEAFF
v_gene: TRBV11-2
abundance: .
j_gene: TRBJ1-1
d_gene: .

CDR3nt: TGTGCCAGCAGCTCCCGGAAAGGGATTGAGGAAAAACTGTTTTTT
CDR3aa: CASSSRKGIEEKLFF
v_gene: TRBV5-4
abundance: .
j_gene: TRBJ1-4
d_gene: .

CDR3nt: TGTGCCACCAGTGGAGACAGGGATTTTGGTGGCTACACCTTC
CDR3aa: CATSGDRDFGGYTF
v_gene: TRBV24-1
abundance: once
j_gene: TRBJ1-2
d_gene: TRBD1

CDR3nt: TGTGCCAGCAGCCAAGAGTTAGGCAGTTTCTACGAGCAGTACTTC
CDR3aa: CASSQELGSFYEQYF
v_gene: TRBV3-1/TRBV3-2
abundance: .
j_gene: TRBJ2-7
d_gene: .

CDR3nt: TGTGCCAGCAGCGACGGCACCGGGGAGCTGTTTTTT
CDR3aa: CASSDGTGELFF
v_gene: TRBV11-2
abundance: few
j_gene: TRBJ2-2
d_gene: .

CDR3nt: TGTGCCAGCAGTTTCAGCCAGTCTGGAAACACCATATATTTT
CDR3aa: CASSFSQSGNTIYF
v_gene: TRBV27
abundance: .
j_gene: TRBJ1-3
d_gene: .

CDR3nt: TGCAGCGTTCCTCTAGCGGGGGACATCACAGATACGCAGTATTTT
CDR3aa: CSVPLAGDITDTQYF
v_gene: TRBV29-1
abundance: .
j_gene: TRBJ2-3
d_gene: TRBD2

CDR3nt: TGTGCCAGCAGCTTAGCTGGGACACAAGAGACCCAGTACTTC
CDR3aa: CASSLAGTQETQYF
v_gene: TRBV7-2
abundance: .
j_gene: TRBJ2-5
d_gene: .

CDR3nt: TGTGCCAGCAGCCCCTACTCGGGACAGGTTAACACTGAAGCTTTCTTT
CDR3aa: CASSPYSGQVNTEAFF
v_gene: TRBV7-8
abundance: .
j_gene: TRBJ1-1
d_gene: TRBD1

CDR3nt: TGCAGTGCTAGTACGGGTCAGGGGGAGACCCAGTACTTC
CDR3aa: CSASTGQGETQYF
v_gene: TRBV20-1
abundance: .
j_gene: TRBJ2-5
d_gene: .

CDR3nt: TGTGCCAGCAGTGGGATGGGGAACACTGAAGCTTTCTTT
CDR3aa: CASSGMGNTEAFF
v_gene: TRBV2
abundance: .
j_gene: TRBJ1-1
d_gene: .

CDR3nt: TGTGCCATCAGTGGGCAGGGTCGGACCTCTGGAAACACCATATATTTT
CDR3aa: CAISGQGRTSGNTIYF
v_gene: TRBV10-3
abundance: .
j_gene: TRBJ1-3
d_gene: .

CDR3nt: TGTGCCAGCAGTGAAGGAGTGTTTGAAAATTCACCCCTCCACTTT
CDR3aa: CASSEGVFENSPLHF
v_gene: TRBV2
abundance: few
j_gene: TRBJ1-6
d_gene: .

CDR3nt: TGTGCCTGGAGTGGGGCGGGGGCCGGCTACGAGCAGTACTTC
CDR3aa: CAWSGAGAGYEQYF
v_gene: TRBV30
abundance: .
j_gene: TRBJ2-7
d_gene: .

CDR3nt: TGTGCCAGCAGCCCCCGGGACAGGGACACTGAAGCTTTCTTT
CDR3aa: CASSPRDRDTEAFF
v_gene: TRBV9
abundance: .
j_gene: TRBJ1-1
d_gene: TRBD1

CDR3nt: TGTGCCAGCACCTCACCGGGACCCCTCCACTTT
CDR3aa: CASTSPGPLHF
v_gene: TRBV28
abundance: .
j_gene: TRBJ1-6
d_gene: .

CDR3nt: TGTGCCACCAGCAGAGAAGGCCGGGTCCACGAGCAGTACTTC
CDR3aa: CATSREGRVHEQYF
v_gene: TRBV15
abundance: .
j_gene: TRBJ2-7
d_gene: .

CDR3nt: TGTGCCAGCAGCTTGACAGGGGGCGCAACCGGGGAGCTGTTTTTT
CDR3aa: CASSLTGGATGELFF
v_gene: TRBV5-8
abundance: once
j_gene: TRBJ2-2
d_gene: TRBD1

CDR3nt: TGCGCCAGCAGCCGCCCGACGGATTCCTACAATGAGCAGTTCTTC
CDR3aa: CASSRPTDSYNEQFF
v_gene: TRBV5-1
abundance: .
j_gene: TRBJ2-1
d_gene: .

CDR3nt: TGTGCCAGCAGTACTAGCGGGGGAACCGGGGAGCTGTTTTTT
CDR3aa: CASSTSGGTGELFF
v_gene: TRBV2
abundance: .
j_gene: TRBJ2-2
d_gene: TRBD2

CDR3nt: TGTGCCAGCAGCCCGATTTCTACCGTGGCGCCCCAGCATTTT
CDR3aa: CASSPISTVAPQHF
v_gene: TRBV7-2
abundance: .
j_gene: TRBJ1-5
d_gene: .

CDR3nt: TGTGCCAGCAGTGAATATAAGCGGGGGGCGATGTCAGATACGCAGTATTTT
CDR3aa: CASSEYKRGAMSDTQYF
v_gene: TRBV25-1
abundance: .
j_gene: TRBJ2-3
d_gene: TRBD2

CDR3nt: TGTGCCAGCAGCCCGGGGGTTGGGGGCGCGTACGAGCAGTACTTC
CDR3aa: CASSPGVGGAYEQYF
v_gene: TRBV7-8
abundance: .
j_gene: TRBJ2-7
d_gene: .

CDR3nt: TGTGCCAGCAGTAACCGACTAGCGGGGACGAGCACAGATACGCAGTATTTT
CDR3aa: CASSNRLAGTSTDTQYF
v_gene: TRBV6-2/TRBV6-3
abundance: .
j_gene: TRBJ2-3
d_gene: TRBD2

CDR3nt: TGTGCCAGCAGCTCCCTCGGGGAGGGGGACGGTCAGCCCCAGCATTTT
CDR3aa: CASSSLGEGDGQPQHF
v_gene: TRBV7-9
abundance: .
j_gene: TRBJ1-5
d_gene: .

CDR3nt: TGTGCCAGCAGCTCTCGACCTCCGTCTGGCGAGCAGTTCTTC
CDR3aa: CASSSRPPSGEQFF
v_gene: TRBV9
abundance: .
j_gene: TRBJ2-1
d_gene: .

CDR3nt: TGCGCCAGCAGCCCCGCCAGCGCCGGTGAGCAGTTCTTC
CDR3aa: CASSPASAGEQFF
v_gene: TRBV5-1
abundance: .
j_gene: TRBJ2-1
d_gene: .

CDR3nt: TGCGCCAGCAGCCCGGACGGCAACACTGAAGCTTTCTTT
CDR3aa: CASSPDGNTEAFF
v_gene: TRBV5-1
abundance: .
j_gene: TRBJ1-1
d_gene: .

CDR3nt: TGTGCCAGCAGTTTGGACAGGGGCACAGATACGCAGTATTTT
CDR3aa: CASSLDRGTDTQYF
v_gene: TRBV27
abundance: .
j_gene: TRBJ2-3
d_gene: TRBD1

CDR3nt: TGCGCCAGCAGCCAAGATAGGTGGATAGCGGGGGCAGATACGCAGTATTTT
CDR3aa: CASSQDRWIAGADTQYF
v_gene: TRBV4-1
abundance: .
j_gene: TRBJ2-3
d_gene: TRBD2

CDR3nt: TGTGCCAGCAGCTTGTATGACCCAGGGGTCGGCAATCAGCCCCAGCATTTT
CDR3aa: CASSLYDPGVGNQPQHF
v_gene: TRBV5-5
abundance: .
j_gene: TRBJ1-5
d_gene: .

CDR3nt: TGTGCCAGCAGTTACTGGGGTAGCGGGGGACCCAGGGAGACCCAGTACTTC
CDR3aa: CASSYWGSGGPRETQYF
v_gene: TRBV6-2/TRBV6-3
abundance: .
j_gene: TRBJ2-5
d_gene: TRBD2

CDR3nt: TGTGCCAGCATTCGGGTCCGGGATCAGCCCCAGCATTTT
CDR3aa: CASIRVRDQPQHF
v_gene: TRBV5-8
abundance: few
j_gene: TRBJ1-5
d_gene: .

CDR3nt: TGTGCCAGTCGCAGGGACATGAACACTGAAGCTTTCTTT
CDR3aa: CASRRDMNTEAFF
v_gene: TRBV19
abundance: .
j_gene: TRBJ1-1
d_gene: .

CDR3nt: TGTGCCAGCAGCCCCCAGGGGGACGCGACCTACGAGCAGTACTTC
CDR3aa: CASSPQGDATYEQYF
v_gene: TRBV11-3
abundance: .
j_gene: TRBJ2-7
d_gene: TRBD1